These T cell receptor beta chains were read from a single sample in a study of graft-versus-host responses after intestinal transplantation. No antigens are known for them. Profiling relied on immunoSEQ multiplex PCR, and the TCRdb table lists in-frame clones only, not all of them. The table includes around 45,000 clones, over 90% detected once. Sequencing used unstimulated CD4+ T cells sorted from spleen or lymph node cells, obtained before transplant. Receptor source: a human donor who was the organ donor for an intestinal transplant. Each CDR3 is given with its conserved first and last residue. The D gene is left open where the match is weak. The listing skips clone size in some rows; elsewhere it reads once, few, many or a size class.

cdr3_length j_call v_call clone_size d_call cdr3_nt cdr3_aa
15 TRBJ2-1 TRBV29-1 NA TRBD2 TGCAGCGTTGTCAGGGGAGCGGGAGGTAACAATGAGCAGTTCTTC CSVVRGAGGNNEQFF
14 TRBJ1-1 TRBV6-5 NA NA TGTGCCAGCTGGGCCTGGACAGCCCGGCCTGAAGCTTTCTTT CASWAWTARPEAFF
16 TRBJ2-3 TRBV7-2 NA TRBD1 TGTGCCAGCAGCTTAGGGACAGGAGCCCGCCCAGATACGCAGTATTTT CASSLGTGARPDTQYF
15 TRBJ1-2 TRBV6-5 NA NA TGTGCCAGCAGGCTAGAAGGGACATCGAACTATGGCTACACCTTC CASRLEGTSNYGYTF
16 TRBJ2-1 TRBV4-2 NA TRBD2 TGTGCCAGCAGCCATATGGGACTAGCGGGAGACAATGAGCAGTTCTTC CASSHMGLAGDNEQFF
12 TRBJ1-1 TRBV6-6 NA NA TGTGCCAGCAGCCCCCACCGCGGGGGAGCTTTCTTT CASSPHRGGAFF
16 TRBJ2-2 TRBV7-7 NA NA TGTGCCAGCAGCCCCTCCCCGGTACAGGTACCCGGGGAGCTGTTTTTT CASSPSPVQVPGELFF
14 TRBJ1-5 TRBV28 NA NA TGTGCCAGCAGTTTACTCCAGGGGTGGCAGCCCCAGCATTTT CASSLLQGWQPQHF
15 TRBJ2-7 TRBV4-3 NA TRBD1 TGCGCCAGCAGCCAAGTACCGGGACAGTCCTACGAGCAGTACTTC CASSQVPGQSYEQYF
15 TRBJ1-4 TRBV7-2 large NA TGTGCCAGCAGCTTAGGGGCAGCAACTAATGAAAAACTGTTTTTT CASSLGAATNEKLFF
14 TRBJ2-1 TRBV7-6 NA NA TGTGCCAGCAGCTTAGCGGGCCCCCCCGCTGAGCAGTTCTTC CASSLAGPPAEQFF
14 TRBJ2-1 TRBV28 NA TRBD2 TGTGCCAGCAGTTTATTTTATAGCGGGCATGAGCAGTTCTTC CASSLFYSGHEQFF
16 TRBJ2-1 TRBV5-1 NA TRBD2 TGCGCCAGCAGCTTGGGTGGGCTAGCGGGAGCTAATGAGCAGTTCTTC CASSLGGLAGANEQFF
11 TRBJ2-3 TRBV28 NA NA TGTGCCAGCAACCGCCTAGACACGCAGTATTTT CASNRLDTQYF
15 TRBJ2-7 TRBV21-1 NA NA TGTGCCAGCAGCATCATAGCGGGAGCCTCCTACGAGCAGTACTTC CASSIIAGASYEQYF
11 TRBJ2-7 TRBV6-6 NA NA TGTGCCAGCAGTTATGACTACGAGCAGTACTTC CASSYDYEQYF
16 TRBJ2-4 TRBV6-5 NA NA TGTGCCAGCAGTTACCGCTCTGGACTAGCCAAAAACATTCAGTACTTC CASSYRSGLAKNIQYF
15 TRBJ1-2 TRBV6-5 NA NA TGTGCCAGCAGTTACTCGGGGGGTACCCACTATGGCTACACCTTC CASSYSGGTHYGYTF
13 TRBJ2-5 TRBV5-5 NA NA TGTGCCAGCCGTTGGACAGAGGGGGAGACCCAGCACTTC CASRWTEGETQHF
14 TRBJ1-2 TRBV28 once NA TGTGCCAGCAGTTTTCCCAAAGCTAACTATGGCTACACCTTC CASSFPKANYGYTF
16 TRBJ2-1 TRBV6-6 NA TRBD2 TGTGCCAGCAGTTACTCTACTAGCGGGAGTGGAGGTGAGCAGTTCTTC CASSYSTSGSGGEQFF
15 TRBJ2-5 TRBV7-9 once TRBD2 TGTGCCAGCAGCTTAGGAAGCGGGAGCCAAGAGACCCAGTACTTC CASSLGSGSQETQYF
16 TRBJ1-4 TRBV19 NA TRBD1 TGTGCCAGTACCAAGACAGGGGATGCAACCAATGAAAAACTGTTTTTT CASTKTGDATNEKLFF
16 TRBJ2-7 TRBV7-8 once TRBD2 TGTGCCAGCAGCAACATACTAGCGGGAGGGTCGCACGAGCAGTACTTC CASSNILAGGSHEQYF
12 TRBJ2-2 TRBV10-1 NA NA TGCGCCAGCAGTGGAGGGACCGGGGAGCTGTTTTTT CASSGGTGELFF
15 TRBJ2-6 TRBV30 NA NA TGTGCCTGGAGCACCCTAGGAGGGGGGGCCAACGTCCTGACTTTC CAWSTLGGGANVLTF
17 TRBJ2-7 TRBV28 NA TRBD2 TGTGCCAGCAGTTTAACCGGGACTAGCGGGTGGACCTACGAGCAGTACTTC CASSLTGTSGWTYEQYF
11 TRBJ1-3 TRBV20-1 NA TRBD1 TGCAGTGCTCCCAGGGGGGACACCGTCCATTTT CSAPRGDTVHF
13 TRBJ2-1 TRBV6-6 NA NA TGTGCCAGCACAAGGGTTACTTACAATGAGCAGTTCTTC CASTRVTYNEQFF
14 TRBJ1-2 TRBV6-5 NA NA TGTGCCAGCAAAGTTTACAGGGCTGGCTATGGCTACACCTTC CASKVYRAGYGYTF
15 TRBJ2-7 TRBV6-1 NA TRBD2 TGTGCCAGCAGTTCTGGTAGCGGGAACTCCTACGAGCAGTACTTC CASSSGSGNSYEQYF
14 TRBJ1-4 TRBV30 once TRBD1 TGTGCCTGGGATATGGGACAGGGAATCGAAAAACTGTTTTTT CAWDMGQGIEKLFF
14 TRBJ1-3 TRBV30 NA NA TGTGCCTGGAGTGTACGAAGGGCTGGAAACACCATATATTTT CAWSVRRAGNTIYF
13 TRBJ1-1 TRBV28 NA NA TGTGCCAGCAGTTTGGGACAGAACACTGAAGCTTTCTTT CASSLGQNTEAFF
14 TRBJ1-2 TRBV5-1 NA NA TGCGCCAGCAGCTTGGATATGGCTAACTATGGCTACACCTTC CASSLDMANYGYTF
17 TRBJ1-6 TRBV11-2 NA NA TGTGCCAGCAGCTTAGTGGGGGGCCCAGGGCATAATTCACCCCTCCACTTT CASSLVGGPGHNSPLHF
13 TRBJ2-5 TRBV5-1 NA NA TGCGCCAGCAGCTTAAATTCCCAAGAGACCCAGTACTTC CASSLNSQETQYF
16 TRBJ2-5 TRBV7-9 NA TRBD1 TGTGCCAGCAGTTTAAGACAGGGGGTCCTCAGGGAGACCCAGTACTTC CASSLRQGVLRETQYF
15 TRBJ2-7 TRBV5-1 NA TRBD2 TGCGCCAGCAGCTTGAAACTAGCGGGCGCCTACGAGCAGTACTTC CASSLKLAGAYEQYF
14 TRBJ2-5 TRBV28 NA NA TGTGCCAGCAGTTTAAGTGGGTCCCAAGAGACCCAGTACTTC CASSLSGSQETQYF
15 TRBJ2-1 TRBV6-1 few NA TGTGCCAGCAGTGAAGAGGGACAAGCCTACAATGAGCAGTTCTTC CASSEEGQAYNEQFF
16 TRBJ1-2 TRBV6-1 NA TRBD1 TGTGCCAGCAGTGAAAGGGACAGGGCGACCGTCTATGGCTACACCTTC CASSERDRATVYGYTF
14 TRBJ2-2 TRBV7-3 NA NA TGTGCCAGCAGCTTAATCTTGGGGGCCGGGGAGCTGTTTTTT CASSLILGAGELFF
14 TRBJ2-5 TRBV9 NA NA TGTGCCAGCAGCCCGGCGGCAGCGGAAGAGACCCAGTACTTC CASSPAAAEETQYF
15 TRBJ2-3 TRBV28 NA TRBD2 TGTGCCAGCAGACCTCAGGGAGGGTTTAGGGATACGCAGTATTTT CASRPQGGFRDTQYF